Below are 22 T cell receptor beta chains sequenced from a single sample in a study of cytomegalovirus exposure and HLA in healthy donors. It was with 60 Vbeta and 13 Jbeta primers that the PCR ran. Sequencing used immunoSEQ multiplex PCR; TCRdb keeps in-frame clones, though not all of them. The data show 150,000 to 200,000 clones, around 82% seen once. Sequences were obtained from PBMCs. These receptors were taken from a woman aged 30 to 39 in good health and CMV-seropositive.

The chain employs TRBV4-2 and TRBJ2-7, with a weak D call TRBD1 (7 bases). This CDR3 has 15 residues. Deletions cut 0 bases from V and 5 bases from J, with 14 bases between. Germline CDR1 LGHNA, CDR2 YNFKEQ. CDR3 in amino acids: CASSQDPEGAHEQYF. The CDR3 region has the DNA TGTGCCAGCAGCCAAGATCCGGAGGGGGCGCACGAGCAGTACTTC.

This rearrangement joins TRBV4-1 to TRBJ2-6, with TRBD1 as a possible D gene (5 bases). There are 20 residues in the CDR3. The V end lost 3 bases, the J end lost 0 bases, and 21 bases lay between the germline ends. The germline V gene encodes CDR1 MGHRA and CDR2 YSYEKL. The chain's CDR3 is CASSHGQGYLEPSGANVLTF. DNA of the CDR3: TGCGCCAGCAGCCATGGTCAGGGATACTTAGAACCCTCTGGGGCCAACGTCCTGACTTTC.

The CDR3 DNA is TGTGCCAGCAGCTTAGTCGGACAGTACAATGAGCAGTTCTTC. Protein product: CASSLVGQYNEQFF. The chain carries TRBV11-2 and TRBJ2-1, with a possible D match to TRBD1 (6 bases). This CDR3 has 14 residues. Germline CDR1 is SGHAT and CDR2 is FQNNGV. V gave up 1 base and J gave up 4 bases, with 8 bases separating them.

The chain links TRBV5-4 to TRBJ1-2; the D gene is possibly TRBD1 (6 bases). Germline V CDR1 and CDR2: SGHNT, YYREEE (reference sequence). This CDR3 has 13 residues. Between the trimmed V and J ends, which lost 4 bases and 7 bases, there was a span of 14 bases. The CDR3 region has the DNA TGTGCCAGCAGCGAAAACAGGGTACGTGGCTACACCTTC. It is translated as CASSENRVRGYTF.

The V gene is TRBV28, the J gene TRBJ1-5; D perhaps matches TRBD1 (5 bases). Germline V CDR1 and CDR2: MDHEN, SYDVKM. V was pared by 7 bases and J by 3 bases, with 19 bases between. CDR3 length: 16 amino acids. The CDR3 protein is CASTFRLGAFNQPQHF. CDR3 in DNA: TGTGCCAGCACCTTCCGGCTAGGGGCTTTCAATCAGCCCCAGCATTTT.

The chain uses TRBV29-1 and TRBJ2-7; D ambiguous. This CDR3 is built from 12 residues. V lost 4 bases and J 2 bases, leaving 9 bases between the germline ends. Germline V gene data show CDR1 as SQVTM and CDR2 as ANQGSEA. The CDR3 DNA sequence: TGCAGCGTTGGTCACATCCCCTACGAGCAGTACTTC. Its protein product is CSVGHIPYEQYF.

This clone has only one observation. This sequence joins TRBV2 and TRBJ2-7, with TRBD2 as a possible D gene (6 bases). Germline V gene data show CDR1 as SNHLY and CDR2 as FYNNEI. The CDR3 is 13 amino acids. V gave up 4 bases and J gave up 2 bases, with 9 bases separating them. The CDR3 loop reads CASSAGVTYEQYF. CDR3 DNA: TGTGCCAGCAGTGCGGGGGTCACCTACGAGCAGTACTTC.

The chain uses TRBV7-2 and TRBJ1-3; the D is unclear. CDR3 size: 14 residues. Germline V gene lookup returns CDR1 SGHTA and CDR2 FQGNSA. Trimming shortened V by 7 bases and J by 0 bases, and 10 bases separated the two germline ends. CDR3 coding DNA: TGTGCCAGCATCGATTGGCACTCTGGAAACACCATATATTTT. Protein: CASIDWHSGNTIYF.

In its sample, this clone was seen a few times. V and J are TRBV7-8 and TRBJ1-1; 7 bases are a match to TRBD1. This CDR3 region has 13 residues. The germline gives CDR1 SGHVS, CDR2 FQNEAQ. J lost 6 bases, V lost 5 bases, and 6 bases had no gene match. The CDR3 here is CASSTDRAAEAFF. DNA for the CDR3: TGTGCCAGCAGCACCGACAGGGCCGCTGAAGCTTTCTTT.

The chain joins TRBV6-1 to TRBJ1-6; D is undetermined. V lost 4 bases to trimming and J lost 6 bases, with 4 bases between them. The CDR3 contains 12 residues. CDR1 and CDR2 (germline): MNHNS, SASEGT. The CDR3 protein is CASSASNSPLHF. In DNA form, the CDR3 reads TGTGCCAGCAGTGCGAGTAATTCACCCCTCCACTTT.

The rearrangement uses TRBV15 and TRBJ1-4; the D is unclear. CDR1 and CDR2 (germline): LNHNV, YYDKDF (reference sequence). This CDR3 comprises 16 residues. Trimming removed 1 base at V and 8 bases at J, with 17 bases between. In DNA form, the CDR3 reads TGTGCCACCAGCAGAGGCCGGCAGCCCGGGATGGAAAAACTGTTTTTT. Protein product: CATSRGRQPGMEKLFF.

The V gene is TRBV10-2, the J gene TRBJ2-6; perhaps TRBD2 as D (5 bases). Trimming shortened V by 8 bases and J by 4 bases, and 15 bases separated the two germline ends. Germline assignment: CDR1 WSHSY and CDR2 SAAADI. There are 15 residues in the CDR3. The CDR3 loop is CASSAPSGGANVLTF. CDR3 DNA: TGCGCCAGCTCGGCCCCTTCGGGGGGGGCCAACGTCCTGACTTTC.

The chain couples TRBV19 to TRBJ1-5, with D perhaps TRBD1 (6 bases). Trimming removed 5 bases at V and 3 bases at J, with 17 bases between. The CDR3 extends over 16 amino acids. Germline assignment: CDR1 LNHDA and CDR2 SQIVND (reference sequence). The CDR3 here is CASSLTGGANNQPQHF. CDR3 bases: TGTGCCAGTAGTCTAACCGGGGGGGCCAACAATCAGCCCCAGCATTTT.

The chain has TRBV5-1 and TRBJ2-5; 9 positions agree with TRBD1. The J call may be faulty, since TRBJ2-7 better matches the DNA end. The CDR3 spans 14 residues. CDR1 and CDR2 from the germline V gene are SGHRS and YFSETQ. CDR3 residues: CASSFDRGNYEQYF. The CDR3 coding sequence is TGCGCCAGCAGCTTCGACAGGGGGAACTACGAGCAGTACTTC.

The V gene is TRBV21-1, the J gene TRBJ1-1; TRBD1, as called in the table, went unchecked against the DNA. TRBV21-1 is described as a pseudogene. This CDR3 is built from 15 residues. Written as DNA, the CDR3 is TGTGCCAGCAGCACCCACCGGACAGGGAACACTGAAGCTTTCTTT. Amino acid sequence: CASSTHRTGNTEAFF.

The chain recombines TRBV10-3 with TRBJ2-5, with TRBD1 matching over 8 bases. The CDR3 covers 16 residues. After removal of 2 bases from V and 4 bases from J, the junction contained 9 bases not matched to a gene. Germline assignment: CDR1 ENHRY and CDR2 SYGVKD. The chain's CDR3 is CAISEGRGPAGETQYF. The CDR3 nucleotides are TGTGCCATCAGTGAGGGCAGGGGGCCGGCAGGAGAGACCCAGTACTTC.

The chain carries TRBV7-9 and TRBJ2-3; D perhaps matches TRBD1 (6 bases). The CDR3 sequence is 16 residues long. Trimming stripped 6 bases from V and 0 bases from J, with 16 bases between. Germline V gives CDR1 SEHNR, CDR2 FQNEAQ (reference sequence). The chain's CDR3 is CASRTMTGTSTDTQYF. CDR3 bases: TGTGCCAGCAGGACCATGACAGGCACTAGCACAGATACGCAGTATTTT.

The CDR3 here is CASSHTRTGGIYGYTF. CDR3 bases: TGTGCCAGCAGTCACACCCGGACAGGGGGCATCTATGGCTACACCTTC. V gene TRBV28 combines with J gene TRBJ1-2; 11 bases align to TRBD1. Unmatched junction bases numbered 9, after V lost 5 bases and J lost 4 bases. Per the germline V gene, CDR1 is MDHEN and CDR2 is SYDVKM. The CDR3 is 16 residues long.

The count of this clone is one. Here the CDR3 reads CASSSTGGSETQYF. The CDR3 DNA reads TGTGCCAGCAGTTCGACAGGGGGCTCGGAGACCCAGTACTTC. The chain combines TRBV7-9 with TRBJ2-5; 10 positions agree with TRBD1. V lost 6 bases and J lost 5; bases outside the gene matches: 6. This CDR3 spans 14 amino acids. Germline values: CDR1 SEHNR, CDR2 FQNEAQ (reference sequence).

This clone was picked up one time. The rearrangement uses TRBV19 and TRBJ2-7; 7 nucleotides agree with TRBD1. Germline CDR1 reads LNHDA; CDR2 reads SQIVND (reference sequence). With 6 bases clipped from V and 2 bases from J, the junction kept 10 bases outside the gene matches. CDR3 length: 15 residues. For the CDR3, the DNA is TGTGCCAGTAGCCCTACGGACAGGCCGCCCTACGAGCAGTACTTC. Amino acid sequence: CASSPTDRPPYEQYF.

This clone was counted only a few times. The genes are TRBV4-1 and TRBJ1-5; TRBD1 agrees at 8 bases. Per germline, CDR1 MGHRA and CDR2 YSYEKL. Germline trimming cut 2 bases from V and 3 bases from J; bases unmatched to any gene: 6. This CDR3 is built from 16 residues. The CDR3 protein is CASSQRTGNDNQPQHF. In nucleotides, the CDR3 is TGCGCCAGCAGCCAAAGGACAGGGAATGACAATCAGCCCCAGCATTTT.

The chain combines TRBV11-3 with TRBJ2-3, with 8 positions matching TRBD1. This CDR3 contains 15 residues. Per germline, CDR1 SGHNT and CDR2 YENEEA. Germline trimming cut 1 base from V and 2 bases from J; bases unmatched to any gene: 2. The CDR3, as DNA: TGTGCCAGCAGCTTAGCCAGGGGGCACACAGATACGCAGTATTTT. Protein product: CASSLARGHTDTQYF.